Listed below are T cell receptor beta chains from one sample, sequenced in a study of T cell changes during pregnancy in multiple sclerosis. The data were produced by immunoSEQ multiplex PCR, yet TCRdb's version contains in-frame clones alone and is incomplete. The sample includes 65,000 to 85,000 clones, approximately 91% of them seen just once. The sample in question was CD4+ T cells from peripheral blood mononuclear cells, obtained after pregnancy. Receptors were obtained from a female donor with multiple sclerosis, enrolled in a pregnancy study. Both conserved end residues are part of each CDR3. A D gene is named only where the DNA matches it firmly. Size tells how often a clone was seen (once, few, many) or the class of an expanded clone, and some rows leave it out.

j_gene: TRBJ1-1; len: 13; v_gene: TRBV4-1; abundance: few; d_gene: TRBD1; CDR3aa: CASRRTGDTEAFF; CDR3nt: TGCGCCAGCAGGCGAACAGGGGACACTGAAGCTTTCTTT
j_gene: TRBJ1-4; len: 13; v_gene: TRBV7-9; abundance: -; d_gene: TRBD1; CDR3aa: CASSTRTGEKLFF; CDR3nt: TGTGCCAGCAGCACCCGGACAGGGGAAAAACTGTTTTTT
j_gene: TRBJ1-2; len: 15; v_gene: TRBV6-5; abundance: -; d_gene: -; CDR3aa: CASRPTGSPNYGYTF; CDR3nt: TGTGCCAGCAGACCTACAGGGAGTCCTAACTATGGCTACACCTTC
j_gene: TRBJ2-5; len: 15; v_gene: TRBV6-5; abundance: -; d_gene: -; CDR3aa: CASSYERPGRETQYF; CDR3nt: TGTGCCAGCAGTTACGAACGCCCGGGTAGGGAGACCCAGTACTTC
j_gene: TRBJ2-5; len: 14; v_gene: TRBV18; abundance: -; d_gene: -; CDR3aa: CASSPAGNSETQYF; CDR3nt: TGTGCCAGCTCACCAGCGGGAAACTCGGAGACCCAGTACTTC
j_gene: TRBJ2-5; len: 14; v_gene: TRBV2; abundance: -; d_gene: -; CDR3aa: CASRADRPQETQYF; CDR3nt: TGTGCCAGCAGGGCCGACAGGCCCCAAGAGACCCAGTACTTC
j_gene: TRBJ2-1; len: 16; v_gene: TRBV13; abundance: -; d_gene: -; CDR3aa: CASSSALDRHYNEQFF; CDR3nt: TGTGCCAGCAGCTCCGCCCTAGACCGGCACTACAATGAGCAGTTCTTC
j_gene: TRBJ2-3; len: 15; v_gene: TRBV9; abundance: -; d_gene: -; CDR3aa: CASSVDPGFTDTQYF; CDR3nt: TGTGCCAGCAGCGTCGACCCGGGATTCACAGATACGCAGTATTTT
j_gene: TRBJ2-3; len: 15; v_gene: TRBV14; abundance: -; d_gene: -; CDR3aa: CASSQREVSTDTQYF; CDR3nt: TGTGCCAGCAGCCAAAGAGAGGTATCCACAGATACGCAGTATTTT
j_gene: TRBJ1-4; len: 13; v_gene: TRBV7-2; abundance: -; d_gene: -; CDR3aa: CASSYGRDEKLFF; CDR3nt: TGTGCCAGCAGCTACGGGAGGGACGAAAAACTGTTTTTT
j_gene: TRBJ2-5; len: 14; v_gene: TRBV5-6; abundance: -; d_gene: -; CDR3aa: CASSPQGVWKTQYF; CDR3nt: TGTGCCAGCAGCCCACAGGGAGTTTGGAAGACCCAGTACTTC
j_gene: TRBJ1-2; len: 14; v_gene: TRBV2; abundance: -; d_gene: TRBD1; CDR3aa: CASRGRDRDRGYTF; CDR3nt: TGTGCCAGCAGGGGAAGGGACAGGGATCGGGGCTACACCTTC
j_gene: TRBJ2-2; len: 16; v_gene: TRBV27; abundance: -; d_gene: -; CDR3aa: CASSQVGGAGTGELFF; CDR3nt: TGTGCCAGCAGTCAGGTTGGGGGCGCCGGGACCGGGGAGCTGTTTTTT
j_gene: TRBJ2-5; len: 15; v_gene: TRBV6-5; abundance: -; d_gene: TRBD2; CDR3aa: CASSYGLAVRETQYF; CDR3nt: TGTGCCAGCAGTTACGGTCTAGCGGTTAGGGAGACCCAGTACTTC
j_gene: TRBJ2-1; len: 18; v_gene: TRBV10-3; abundance: -; d_gene: TRBD2; CDR3aa: CAISDPTSGGATVNEQFF; CDR3nt: TGTGCCATCAGTGACCCGACTAGCGGGGGGGCCACGGTAAATGAGCAGTTCTTC
j_gene: TRBJ1-2; len: 16; v_gene: TRBV4-1; abundance: -; d_gene: TRBD1; CDR3aa: CASSQEGTGLIGGYTF; CDR3nt: TGCGCCAGCAGCCAAGAGGGGACAGGTCTCATCGGTGGCTACACCTTC
j_gene: TRBJ2-3; len: 13; v_gene: TRBV5-6; abundance: -; d_gene: -; CDR3aa: CASSFFAGLTQYF; CDR3nt: TGTGCCAGCAGCTTCTTTGCGGGCCTTACGCAGTATTTT
j_gene: TRBJ1-3; len: 14; v_gene: TRBV2; abundance: -; d_gene: -; CDR3aa: CASMRGSPGNTIYF; CDR3nt: TGTGCCAGCATGAGGGGGTCCCCTGGAAACACCATATATTTT
j_gene: TRBJ2-2; len: 14; v_gene: TRBV5-1; abundance: -; d_gene: -; CDR3aa: CASSLELRTGELFF; CDR3nt: TGCGCCAGCAGCTTGGAACTACGCACCGGGGAGCTGTTTTTT
j_gene: TRBJ2-1; len: 15; v_gene: TRBV7-6; abundance: many; d_gene: TRBD2; CDR3aa: CASSLPPGGSDEQFF; CDR3nt: TGTGCCAGCAGCCTCCCCCCGGGAGGTTCCGATGAGCAGTTCTTC
j_gene: TRBJ2-5; len: 15; v_gene: TRBV19; abundance: -; d_gene: -; CDR3aa: CASSSRRGNQETQYF; CDR3nt: TGTGCCAGTAGTAGCAGGAGGGGCAACCAAGAGACCCAGTACTTC
j_gene: TRBJ1-2; len: 13; v_gene: TRBV30; abundance: once; d_gene: TRBD1; CDR3aa: CAWIRDRGYGYTF; CDR3nt: TGTGCCTGGATTCGGGACAGGGGATATGGCTACACCTTC
j_gene: TRBJ1-2; len: 14; v_gene: TRBV5-1; abundance: -; d_gene: -; CDR3aa: CASSPQGDGYGYTF; CDR3nt: TGCGCCAGCAGCCCACAGGGAGACGGCTATGGCTACACCTTC
j_gene: TRBJ2-5; len: 15; v_gene: TRBV10-3; abundance: -; d_gene: TRBD1; CDR3aa: CAIGTGAPLQETQYF; CDR3nt: TGTGCCATCGGGACAGGGGCTCCCCTCCAAGAGACCCAGTACTTC
j_gene: TRBJ1-6; len: 14; v_gene: TRBV30; abundance: -; d_gene: -; CDR3aa: CAWSDVRVNSPLHF; CDR3nt: TGTGCCTGGAGTGACGTCAGGGTTAATTCACCCCTCCACTTT
j_gene: TRBJ2-1; len: 14; v_gene: TRBV9; abundance: -; d_gene: TRBD2; CDR3aa: CASSVLAGAHEQFF; CDR3nt: TGTGCCAGCAGCGTACTAGCGGGAGCGCATGAGCAGTTCTTC
j_gene: TRBJ1-1; len: 14; v_gene: TRBV5-8; abundance: -; d_gene: -; CDR3aa: CASSWGRGDTEAFF; CDR3nt: TGTGCCAGCAGCTGGGGGCGAGGGGACACTGAAGCTTTCTTT
j_gene: TRBJ1-1; len: 16; v_gene: TRBV9; abundance: -; d_gene: TRBD1; CDR3aa: CASSLFDRASNTEAFF; CDR3nt: TGTGCCAGCAGCCTCTTCGACAGGGCCTCTAACACTGAAGCTTTCTTT